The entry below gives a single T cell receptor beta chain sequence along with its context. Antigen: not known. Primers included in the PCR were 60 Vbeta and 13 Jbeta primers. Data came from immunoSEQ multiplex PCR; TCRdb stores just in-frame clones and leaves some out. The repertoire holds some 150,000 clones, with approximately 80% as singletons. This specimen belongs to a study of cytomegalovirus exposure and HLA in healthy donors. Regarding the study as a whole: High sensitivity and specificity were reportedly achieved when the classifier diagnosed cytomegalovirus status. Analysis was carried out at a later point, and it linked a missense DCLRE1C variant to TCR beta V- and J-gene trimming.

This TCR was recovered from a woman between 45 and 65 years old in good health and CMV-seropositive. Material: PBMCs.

The CDR3, as DNA: TGTGCCAGCAGCCCCGGGGGGGGGAACACTGAAGCTTTCTTT. Translating gives CASSPGGGNTEAFF. V and J are TRBV9 and TRBJ1-1; possible D gene TRBD1, 5 bases. The germline gives CDR1 SGDLS, CDR2 YYNGEE. This CDR3 spans 14 amino acids. Trimming removed 4 bases at V and 1 base at J, with 11 bases between.